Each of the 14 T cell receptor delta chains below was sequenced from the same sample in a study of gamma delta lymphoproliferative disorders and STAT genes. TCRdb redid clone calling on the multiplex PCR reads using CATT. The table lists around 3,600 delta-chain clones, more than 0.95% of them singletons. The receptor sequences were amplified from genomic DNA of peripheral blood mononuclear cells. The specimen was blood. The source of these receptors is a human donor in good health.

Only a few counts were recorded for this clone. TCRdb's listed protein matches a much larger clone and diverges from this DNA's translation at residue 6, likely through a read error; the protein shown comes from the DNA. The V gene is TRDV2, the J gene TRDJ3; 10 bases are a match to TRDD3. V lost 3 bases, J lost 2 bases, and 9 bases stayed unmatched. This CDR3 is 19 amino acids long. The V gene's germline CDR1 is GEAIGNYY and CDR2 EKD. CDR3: CACDGVGDTPTWDTRQMFF. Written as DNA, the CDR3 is TGTGCCTGTGACGGCGTGGGGGATACCCCAACCTGGGACACCCGACAGATGTTTTTC.

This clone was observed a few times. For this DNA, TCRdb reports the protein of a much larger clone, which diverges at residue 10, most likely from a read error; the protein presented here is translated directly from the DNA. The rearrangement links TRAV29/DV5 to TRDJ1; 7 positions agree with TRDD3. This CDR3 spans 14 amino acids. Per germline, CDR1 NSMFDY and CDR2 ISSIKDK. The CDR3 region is CALLAGGPFNKLIF. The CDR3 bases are TGTGCTCTCCTTGCTGGGGGGCCGTTCAATAAACTCATCTTT.

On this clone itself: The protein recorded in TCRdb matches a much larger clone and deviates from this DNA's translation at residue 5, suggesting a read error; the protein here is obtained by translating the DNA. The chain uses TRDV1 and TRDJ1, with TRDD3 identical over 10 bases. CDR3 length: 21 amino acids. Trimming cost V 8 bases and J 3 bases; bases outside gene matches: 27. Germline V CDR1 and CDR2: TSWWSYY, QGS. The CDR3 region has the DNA TGTGCTCTTTCCATCGGGCACCCACTTACTGGGGGATGGAGTAGGGCCGATAAACTCATCTTT. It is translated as CALSIGHPLTGGWSRADKLIF.

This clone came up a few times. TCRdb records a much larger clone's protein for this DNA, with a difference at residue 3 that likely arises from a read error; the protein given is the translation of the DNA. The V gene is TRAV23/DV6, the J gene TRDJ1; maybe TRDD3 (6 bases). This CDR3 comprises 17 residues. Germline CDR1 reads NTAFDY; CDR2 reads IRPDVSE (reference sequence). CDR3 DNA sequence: TGTGCAGTAAGCATTCAAGGCTCCTGGGGATGGGTGGATAAACTCATCTTT. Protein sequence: CAVSIQGSWGWVDKLIF.

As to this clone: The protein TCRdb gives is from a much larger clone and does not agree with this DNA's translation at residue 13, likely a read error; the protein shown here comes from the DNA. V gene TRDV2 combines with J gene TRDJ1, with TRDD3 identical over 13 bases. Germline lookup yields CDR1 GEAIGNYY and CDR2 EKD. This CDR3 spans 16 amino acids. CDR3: CACDLLGDTHTDRLIF. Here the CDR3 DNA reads TGTGCCTGTGACCTACTGGGGGATACGCACACCGATAGACTCATCTTT.

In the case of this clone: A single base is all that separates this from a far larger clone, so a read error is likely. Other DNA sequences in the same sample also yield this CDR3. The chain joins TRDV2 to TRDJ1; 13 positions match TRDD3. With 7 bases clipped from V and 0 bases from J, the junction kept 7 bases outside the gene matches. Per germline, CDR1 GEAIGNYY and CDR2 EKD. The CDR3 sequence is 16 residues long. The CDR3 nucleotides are TGTGCCTGCGACCTACTGGGGGATACGCACACCGATAAACTCATCTTT. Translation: CACDLLGDTHTDKLIF.

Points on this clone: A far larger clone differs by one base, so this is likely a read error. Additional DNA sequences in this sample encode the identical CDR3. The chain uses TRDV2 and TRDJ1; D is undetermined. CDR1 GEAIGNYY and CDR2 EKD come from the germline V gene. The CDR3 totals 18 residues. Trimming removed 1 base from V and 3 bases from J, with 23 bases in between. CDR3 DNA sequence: TGTGCCTGTGACACTCTGCCGGGTGGGCAGAAAGTGGCCGATAAACTCATCTTT. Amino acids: CACDTLPGGQKVADKLIF.

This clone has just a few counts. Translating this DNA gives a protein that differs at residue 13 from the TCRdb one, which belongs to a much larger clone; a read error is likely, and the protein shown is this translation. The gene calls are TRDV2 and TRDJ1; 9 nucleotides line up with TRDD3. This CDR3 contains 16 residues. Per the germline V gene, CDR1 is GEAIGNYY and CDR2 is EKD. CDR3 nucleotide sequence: TGTGCCTGTGACACCGTGGGGGGGATACACCGCGATAGACTCATCTTT. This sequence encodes CACDTVGGIHRDRLIF.

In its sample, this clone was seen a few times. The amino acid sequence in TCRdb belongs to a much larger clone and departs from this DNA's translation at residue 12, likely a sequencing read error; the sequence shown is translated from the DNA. CDR3 nucleotide sequence: TGTGCCTGTGACACCGTGGGAATGAACGCTGGGGCTCCGTACACCGATAAACTCATCTTT. Protein product: CACDTVGMNAGAPYTDKLIF. The J gene is TRDJ1, the V gene TRDV2; a possible D gene is TRDD3 (6 bases). Germline CDR1 is GEAIGNYY and CDR2 is EKD. The length of the CDR3 is 20 residues. With 0 bases removed from V and 0 bases from J, the gap between germline ends came to 25 bases.

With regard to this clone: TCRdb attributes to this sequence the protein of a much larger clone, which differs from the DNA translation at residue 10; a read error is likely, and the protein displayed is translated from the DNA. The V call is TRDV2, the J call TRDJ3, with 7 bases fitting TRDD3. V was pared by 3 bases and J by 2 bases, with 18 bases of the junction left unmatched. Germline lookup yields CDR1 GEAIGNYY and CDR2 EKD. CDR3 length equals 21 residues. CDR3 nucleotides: TGTGCCTGTGACTTGGTTGAACTGGGGAATACTACGGCCTGGGACACCCGACAGATGTTTTTC. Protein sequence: CACDLVELGNTTAWDTRQMFF.

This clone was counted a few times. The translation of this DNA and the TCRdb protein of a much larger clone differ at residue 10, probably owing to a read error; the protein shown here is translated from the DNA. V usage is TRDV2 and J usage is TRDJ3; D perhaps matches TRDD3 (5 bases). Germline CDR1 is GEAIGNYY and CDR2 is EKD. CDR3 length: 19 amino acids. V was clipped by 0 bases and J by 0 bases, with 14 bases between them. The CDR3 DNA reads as TGTGCCTGTGACACCGTCGACGCTGGGAGCTCCTGGGACACCCGACAGATGTTTTTC. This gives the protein CACDTVDAGSSWDTRQMFF.

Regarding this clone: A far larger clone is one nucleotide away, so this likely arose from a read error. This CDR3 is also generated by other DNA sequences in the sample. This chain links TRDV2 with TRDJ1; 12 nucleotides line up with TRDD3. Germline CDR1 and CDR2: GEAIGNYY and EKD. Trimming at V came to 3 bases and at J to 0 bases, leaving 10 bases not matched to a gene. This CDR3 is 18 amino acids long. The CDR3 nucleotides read TGTGCCTGTGACGAAGTACTGGGGGATACAGGGTACACCGATAAACTCATCTTT. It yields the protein CACDEVLGDTGYTDKLIF.

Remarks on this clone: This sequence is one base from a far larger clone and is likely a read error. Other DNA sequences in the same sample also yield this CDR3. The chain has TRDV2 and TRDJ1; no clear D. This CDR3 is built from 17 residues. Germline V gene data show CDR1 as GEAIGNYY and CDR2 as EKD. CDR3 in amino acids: CACDTLAGSTDTDKLIF. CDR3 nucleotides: TGTGCCTGTGACACGTTAGCCGGATCTACGGACACCGATAAACTTATCTTT.

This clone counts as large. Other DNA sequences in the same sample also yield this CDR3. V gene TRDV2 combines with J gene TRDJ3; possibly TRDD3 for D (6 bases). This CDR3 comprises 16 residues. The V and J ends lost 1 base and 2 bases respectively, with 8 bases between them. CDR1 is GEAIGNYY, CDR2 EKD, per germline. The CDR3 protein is CACDTLGTWDTRQMFF. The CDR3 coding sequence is TGTGCCTGTGACACGCTGGGGACCTGGGACACCCGACAGATGTTTTTC.